This T cell receptor (beta chain) is drawn from a study of blood T cell repertoires in COVID-19. Overall study context: Whether acute or convalescent, the COVID-19 samples came from the United States, Italy and Spain.

Germline V lookup: CDR1 SQVTM, CDR2 ANQGSEA. The CDR3 extends over 13 amino acids. With 3 bases clipped from V and 4 bases from J, the junction kept 5 bases outside the gene matches. The method was immunoSEQ multiplex PCR; TCRdb's version includes in-frame clones alone and lacks a portion of them. Seen here are 270,000 or so clones, 85% to 90% observed once, and the top ten hold roughly 4.3%. The receptor was isolated from a woman aged 30 to 39 with acute COVID-19. The genes are TRBV29-1 and TRBJ1-2; 7 bases agree with TRBD1. The sequencing input was PBMCs or T cells enriched from blood (not recorded which). The CDR3 loop reads CSVDEGAAYGYTF. The CDR3 region has the DNA TGCAGCGTTGACGAGGGGGCGGCCTATGGCTACACCTTC.